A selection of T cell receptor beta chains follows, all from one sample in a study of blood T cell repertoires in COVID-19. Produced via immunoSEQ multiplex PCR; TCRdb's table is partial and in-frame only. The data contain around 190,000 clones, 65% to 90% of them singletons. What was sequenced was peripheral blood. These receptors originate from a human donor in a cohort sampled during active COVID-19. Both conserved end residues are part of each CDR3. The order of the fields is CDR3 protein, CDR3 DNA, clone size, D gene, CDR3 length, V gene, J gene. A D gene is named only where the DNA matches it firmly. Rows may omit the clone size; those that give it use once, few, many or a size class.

CDR3: CASSGGSSGLGNEQFF
DNA: TGTGCCAGTAGTGGAGGGAGCAGCGGGCTGGGGAATGAGCAGTTCTTC
size: -
D: -
length: 16
V: TRBV19
J: TRBJ2-1

CDR3: CASSKGLAEQYF
DNA: TGTGCCAGCAGTAAGGGACTAGCAGAGCAGTACTTC
size: -
D: TRBD2
length: 12
V: TRBV6-2/TRBV6-3
J: TRBJ2-7

CDR3: CASTRGNSGANVLTF
DNA: TGCGCCAGCACCCGAGGAAACTCTGGGGCCAACGTCCTGACTTTC
size: -
D: -
length: 15
V: TRBV5-1
J: TRBJ2-6

CDR3: CASSGGLGSGFSANTGELFF
DNA: TGTGCCAGCAGCGGGGGACTCGGGAGCGGTTTTAGCGCGAACACCGGGGAGCTGTTTTTT
size: -
D: -
length: 20
V: TRBV3-1/TRBV3-2
J: TRBJ2-2

CDR3: CASSTDKETQYF
DNA: TGCGCCAGCAGCACGGACAAAGAGACCCAGTACTTC
size: -
D: -
length: 12
V: TRBV5-1
J: TRBJ2-5

CDR3: CASTQGGRVGVETQYF
DNA: TGTGCCAGCACCCAAGGGGGGAGGGTTGGGGTTGAGACCCAGTACTTC
size: -
D: -
length: 16
V: TRBV9
J: TRBJ2-5

CDR3: CASSQGVGGQAYEQYF
DNA: TGCGCCAGCAGCCAAGGGGTGGGCGGGCAAGCCTACGAGCAGTACTTC
size: -
D: -
length: 16
V: TRBV4-1
J: TRBJ2-7

CDR3: CASSQDPERGYGYTF
DNA: TGCGCCAGCAGCCAAGATCCCGAACGGGGCTATGGCTACACCTTC
size: -
D: -
length: 15
V: TRBV4-1
J: TRBJ1-2

CDR3: CASRERTGENEQYF
DNA: TGTGCCAGCAGAGAAAGGACAGGGGAAAACGAGCAGTACTTC
size: -
D: TRBD1
length: 14
V: TRBV2
J: TRBJ2-7

CDR3: CASSEEVTGYYSNQPQHF
DNA: TGTGCCAGCAGTGAAGAGGTTACAGGGTATTATAGCAATCAGCCCCAGCATTTT
size: -
D: -
length: 18
V: TRBV6-1
J: TRBJ1-5

CDR3: CAWSQDSGANVLTF
DNA: TGTGCCTGGAGCCAGGACTCTGGGGCCAACGTCCTGACTTTC
size: -
D: -
length: 14
V: TRBV30
J: TRBJ2-6

CDR3: CASSKTSGTGLNNEQFF
DNA: TGTGCCAGTAGTAAGACATCCGGGACAGGGCTTAACAATGAGCAGTTCTTC
size: -
D: TRBD1
length: 17
V: TRBV19
J: TRBJ2-1

CDR3: CASSANLPGRAYNEQFF
DNA: TGTGCCAGCAGCGCAAACCTCCCAGGGAGGGCCTACAATGAGCAGTTCTTC
size: -
D: TRBD2
length: 17
V: TRBV9
J: TRBJ2-1

CDR3: CASSTKTGPWDEQFF
DNA: TGTGCCAGCAGTACAAAGACAGGTCCCTGGGATGAGCAGTTCTTC
size: few
D: -
length: 15
V: TRBV28
J: TRBJ2-1

CDR3: CASSQALLTRDTYGYTF
DNA: TGTGCCAGCAGCCAAGCCCTCCTGACACGGGACACCTATGGCTACACCTTC
size: -
D: -
length: 17
V: TRBV3-1/TRBV3-2
J: TRBJ1-2

CDR3: CAISEAGGAETQYF
DNA: TGTGCCATCAGTGAAGCGGGAGGAGCCGAGACCCAGTACTTC
size: once
D: TRBD2
length: 14
V: TRBV10-3
J: TRBJ2-5

CDR3: CASSSLGTASGNTIYF
DNA: TGTGCCAGCAGTTCCCTAGGGACAGCCTCTGGAAACACCATATATTTT
size: -
D: TRBD1
length: 16
V: TRBV28
J: TRBJ1-3

CDR3: CASSRGSYNEQFF
DNA: TGCGCCAGCAGCCGTGGCAGCTACAATGAGCAGTTCTTC
size: -
D: -
length: 13
V: TRBV5-1
J: TRBJ2-1

CDR3: CASSGTQRATEAFF
DNA: TGTGCCAGCAGTGGGACCCAGCGGGCCACTGAAGCTTTCTTT
size: -
D: -
length: 14
V: TRBV27
J: TRBJ1-1

CDR3: CASSPAQMAGDSHGYTF
DNA: TGTGCCAGCAGCCCCGCCCAAATGGCGGGAGATAGCCATGGCTACACCTTC
size: few
D: -
length: 17
V: TRBV28
J: TRBJ1-2

CDR3: CASRGLAGGSYEQYF
DNA: TGTGCCAGCAGGGGACTAGCGGGAGGGTCCTACGAGCAGTACTTC
size: -
D: TRBD2
length: 15
V: TRBV6-5
J: TRBJ2-7

CDR3: CASIQGAGATGELFF
DNA: TGTGCCAGCATCCAGGGGGCGGGGGCCACCGGGGAGCTGTTTTTT
size: -
D: -
length: 15
V: TRBV6-5
J: TRBJ2-2

CDR3: CASCGGLNTEAFF
DNA: TGTGCCAGCTGCGGGGGGTTGAACACTGAAGCTTTCTTT
size: -
D: -
length: 13
V: TRBV28
J: TRBJ1-1

CDR3: CATSDFGTSVWEQFF
DNA: TGTGCCACCAGTGATTTCGGGACTAGTGTGTGGGAGCAGTTCTTC
size: -
D: TRBD2
length: 15
V: TRBV24-1
J: TRBJ2-1

CDR3: CASSLTESSPLHF
DNA: TGCGCCAGCAGCTTAACAGAAAGTTCACCCCTCCACTTT
size: -
D: -
length: 13
V: TRBV5-1
J: TRBJ1-6

CDR3: CASSPNLAGGYNEQFF
DNA: TGTGCCAGCAGCCCAAATCTAGCGGGTGGATACAATGAGCAGTTCTTC
size: -
D: TRBD2
length: 16
V: TRBV3-1/TRBV3-2
J: TRBJ2-1

CDR3: CASSTLLAGGSEQYF
DNA: TGCGCCAGCAGCACCTTGCTAGCGGGGGGTTCGGAGCAGTACTTC
size: -
D: TRBD2
length: 15
V: TRBV5-1
J: TRBJ2-7

CDR3: CASTPGGSGANVLTF
DNA: TGCGCCAGCACCCCAGGGGGCTCTGGGGCCAACGTCCTGACTTTC
size: -
D: TRBD1
length: 15
V: TRBV5-1
J: TRBJ2-6

CDR3: CASSETFSNQPQHF
DNA: TGTGCCAGCAGTGAAACTTTCAGCAATCAGCCCCAGCATTTT
size: -
D: -
length: 14
V: TRBV2
J: TRBJ1-5